This T cell receptor beta chain was recorded in a study of cytomegalovirus exposure and HLA in healthy donors (TCRdb year 2017). With regard to the full study: An earlier analysis of some 620 of the donors reported about 280 Gb of sequence data and around 100 million unique TCR beta sequences obtained from about 180 million T cells. All discovery cohort repertoires had been generated using a single sequencing platform. Four or five DR-DQ haplotypes were handled as single units for association and clustering because linkage in the cohort was strong. An earlier analysis of 587 of the donors applied high-throughput TCR beta sequencing to assess whether each TCR beta V gene segment acted as functional or pseudogenic. The genetic ancestry cluster associated with self-reported Caucasian donors included around four fifths of the roughly 390 genotyped donors. Donor age, sex, ethnicity and CMV serostatus were collected together with the repertoire data. The study combined high-throughput TCR immunosequencing, statistical association of individual TCRs with disease status, and machine learning to predict cytomegalovirus infection status. Both class I and class II loci were covered by HLA typing, at four-digit resolution. The number of typed donors differed by locus: roughly 629-630 for A, B, C, DRB1 and DQB1; some 500 for DQA1; approximately 610 for DPA1; and roughly 490 for DPB1. The study was designed to test whether signatures of past pathogen exposure could be identified by cataloging public T cell receptors. In a later genetic analysis, genome-wide SNP genotypes for about three fifths of the roughly 670 donors were used, and that subset was treated as a discovery cohort. Among roughly 400 genotyped donors of the cohort, an average of around 220,000 unique TCR beta nucleotide sequences was sequenced per donor, of which about 19% were non-productive. A later analysis re-analyzed previously published TCR beta repertoires from roughly 600 donors and added high-resolution HLA genotyping to study TCR occurrence patterns. In the later analysis, no new phenotypic data were used to find candidate immune exposures; instead, reliance was placed on TCR beta sequences and their occurrence across donors. An early release that covered some 630 HLA-typed donors contained about 300 gigabases of sequencing data and 85 million to 100 million unique TCR sequences. The study used immunosequencing to profile the T cell repertoires of approximately 640 subjects and linked those repertoires to cytomegalovirus serostatus. A separate validation cohort of some 130 different subjects was used in addition to the 666-subject first cohort.

The cohort consisted of 600 to 750 healthy bone marrow donors. At the time of sampling, all cohort members were nominally healthy, though unrecorded immune exposures were likely present. The donor was CMV seronegative and belonged to the group of under 400 seronegative cohort members. A peripheral blood sample was collected from each donor, and TCR beta sequencing was performed on peripheral blood mononuclear cells. The Qiagen DNeasy Blood Extraction Kit was used to extract genomic DNA from the blood cell samples. The library was generated by the immunoSEQ multiplex PCR assay. The multiplex PCR relied on a mix of 60 forward primers for TCR Vbeta segments and 13 reverse primers for TCR Jbeta segments. Amplification of the CDR3 region of rearranged TCR beta genes was performed with a multiplex PCR assay on genomic DNA. The amplified TCR beta libraries were sequenced on the Illumina HiSeq System as 87-base-pair reads. The study's processing was this. A later analysis counted 65 million to 90 million unique TCR beta chains across the 700 or so repertoires, and roughly 10 million of these chains were shared by at least two donors. Raw reads were error-corrected and collapsed into unique sequences with a nearest-neighbor algorithm that merged closely related sequences to remove PCR and sequencing errors. Alignment of CDR3 sequences to IMGT reference sequences was used to assign V, D and J gene segments. For a sequence to be retained, a match of at least six nucleotides to both a V gene segment and a J gene segment was required. A rearrangement counted as productive if the CDR3 had no stop codons and remained in frame with V and J, and every other rearrangement counted as non-productive. CDR3 was defined by IMGT convention, running from the second conserved V-encoded cysteine to the conserved J-encoded phenylalanine. Sequences without an unambiguous match to a single V gene segment were excluded from the earlier analysis of about 600 of the donors. In an earlier analysis of several hundred of the donors, V segments were called functional above 56.7% productive rearrangements and were called segregating when the between-donor standard deviation exceeded 5%. A statistical classification framework was built to diagnose cytomegalovirus status from the catalog of TCR beta chain sequences. In a later analysis, V and J genes were assigned by comparing TCR nucleotide sequences against IMGT/GENE-DB human TR gene sequences. Using the TCRdist pipeline, a later analysis assigned CDR3 sequences along with most-parsimonious VDJ recombination scenarios. In a later analysis, each TCR beta chain was defined by its CDR3 amino acid sequence together with its V-gene family, and reads lacking a unique V-gene family were excluded. To address suspected cross-contamination and a sequencing artifact, a later analysis removed under 600 highly shared, low-generation-probability nucleotide sequences. A later analysis calculated a clonal expansion index for each public chain from normalized within-repertoire ranks of inferred template counts. In a later analysis, generation probabilities were computed with a VDJ recombination model fitted to out-of-frame rearrangements, and the resulting probabilities were checked against IGoR. Hypergeometric tests were used in a later analysis to score TCR-TCR, TCR-HLA and TCR-CMV co-occurrence, with a repertoire-size bias correction applied to the TCR pairs. In a later analysis, false discovery rates were estimated by permuting HLA or CMV assignments 20 times. In a later analysis, co-occurring TCRs were grouped with DBSCAN, and TCRdist sequence similarity was added when clustering was performed within HLA-allele-positive subsets. For co-occurrence clustering, repertoires with fewer than 30,000 or more than 120,000 public chains were excluded, along with five or six repertoires with anomalous nucleotide sharing. TCRdb mirrors the immuneACCESS table, restricted to in-frame sequences. Some clones are absent from its copies; in checked studies, under half trace to an unresolved V gene, and the reason for the others is unknown. V and J calls and clone size follow that table, whereas D and trimming were derived from the DNA. Counted in this sample were approximately 170,000 clones; roughly 80% of them appeared once. The biggest ten clones account for over 4.5% of the sample.

General conclusions and limits of the study: Because counts were too low, under 20 rarely observed V segments, including chromosome 9 orphons, were left out of the earlier analysis of about 500 of the donors. A later analysis found that most CMV-associated TCR beta chains appeared HLA-restricted, with HLA associations seemingly driven largely by CMV exposure. While some public TCRs were present in many individuals, most TCR sequences turned up only very rarely across donors. This cohort had only TCR beta chains sequenced, and the lack of alpha or paired-chain data limited which features could be detected. The classifier was reported to diagnose cytomegalovirus status with high specificity and sensitivity in both the original cohort and the validation cohort. Because HLA typing was unavailable for some donors at each locus, only the typed subset was used in association tests. A further reported finding was that TCR beta sequences accurately predicted the HLA-A and HLA-B alleles for most subjects in the first cohort. In a later genetic analysis, fewer N-insertions in productive TCRs were reported among donors in an Asian-associated ancestry cluster than the roughly 700-donor mean. CMV serostatus was the only immune exposure information available for the cohort. In a later analysis, more than 15,000 TCR beta sequences were associated with specific HLA alleles at a false discovery rate of 0.05. A later genetic analysis associated a missense DCLRE1C variant with V-gene and J-gene trimming of TCR beta chains, and an independent cohort replicated the association. A later analysis found that TCR association rates varied across HLA loci, with DRB1 alleles showing the most associated TCRs and HLA-C alleles the fewest. In an earlier analysis of several hundred of the donors, most TCR beta V segments were observed in productive rearrangements about 90% or about 30% of the time, broadly matching IMGT annotations. A group of highly shared sequence variants was considered likely to be a technical artifact of the sequencing pipeline. A later analysis found that HLA-associated TCR beta chains were more clonally expanded and had lower generation probabilities than equally common non-associated chains. A total of fewer than 200 TCR beta chains were listed by the study as associated with cytomegalovirus. Correlated functional status among segregating V segments might reflect linkage disequilibrium, but an unknown experimental factor could not be ruled out. In vitro tests confirmed that three of the cytomegalovirus-associated TCR beta chains recognize cytomegalovirus antigens. Assigning TCR associations to individual alleles was difficult when HLA alleles, especially DR and DQ, strongly co-occurred. Presence/absence analyses assumed roughly uniform sequencing depth across donors, an assumption that may not hold. Several of the top co-occurrence clusters appeared to be linked to parvovirus B19, influenza, CMV and Epstein-Barr virus, according to a later analysis. The authors suggested that the approach could potentially be generalized to other disease states and immunological phenotypes.

As regards this clone: Its antigen remains unidentified. Per-base qualities were not stored, and no clone one base away is much larger.

The sequenced material came from PBMCs. The clonotype originates from a male donor in good health and CMV-seronegative.

The CDR3 protein: CAWGQLNTEAFF. Read as DNA, the sequence is TGTGCCTGGGGACAGTTGAACACTGAAGCTTTCTTT. The chain is assembled from TRBV30 and TRBJ1-1; the D region possibly corresponds to TRBD1 (6 bases align). Its CDR3 holds 12 amino acids, cysteine through phenylalanine. CDR3 DNA is the only sequence kept; it has 36 bases, read in frame from the first base. Deletion took 5 bases off V and 0 bases off J, with a span of 7 bases between the germline ends. In the germline V gene (reference sequence), CDR1 corresponds to GTSNPN and CDR2 to SVGIG.